These T cell receptor beta chains were read from a single sample in a study of cytomegalovirus exposure and HLA in healthy donors. The table came from immunoSEQ multiplex PCR; TCRdb's copy has only in-frame clones and leaves some out. The data show about 150,000 clones, 75% to 90% seen once. Material: PBMCs. The receptor set was obtained from a man younger than 35 in good health and CMV-seropositive. The CDR3 runs from the conserved cysteine through the conserved F or W.

v_gene	j_gene	CDR3aa
TRBV18	TRBJ2-3	CASSPASGGAGDTQYF
TRBV5-1	TRBJ2-1	CASSSTSGSYNEQFF
TRBV5-1	TRBJ1-2	CASSLGPGQGARWGGYTF
TRBV13	TRBJ1-1	CASSLDRNTEAFF
TRBV6-5	TRBJ1-5	CASRGTGGGNQPQHF
TRBV19	TRBJ1-5	CASTARGFNQPQHF
TRBV2	TRBJ2-3	CASSEARGGSDTQYF
TRBV2	TRBJ1-5	CASSERAEDSNQPQHF
TRBV30	TRBJ2-7	CAWSRGGYEQYF
TRBV5-1	TRBJ1-1	CASSSGFEAFF
TRBV5-4	TRBJ1-4	CASSPGTGGSSNEKLFF
TRBV10-1	TRBJ1-2	CASSDSVTHGYTF
TRBV7-2	TRBJ2-5	CASSSGTSGSAGETQYF
TRBV5-1	TRBJ2-5	CASSLVGGQETQYF
TRBV19	TRBJ2-7	CASSPPLSGTTYEQYF
TRBV6-6	TRBJ2-7	CASSSEGAGLEQYF
TRBV18	TRBJ2-1	CASSRRVAGDNEQFF
TRBV7-2	TRBJ1-4	CASSVHGGFEKLFF
TRBV15	TRBJ2-1	CATSTQVGVDEQFF
TRBV7-2	TRBJ2-3	CASSRGGATDTQYF
TRBV13	TRBJ2-1	CASSPRGLAEMNEQFF
TRBV15	TRBJ1-5	CATSREGQGYQPQHF
TRBV5-6	TRBJ2-7	CASSLANSGGVSYEQYF
TRBV11-1	TRBJ1-1	CASSFTQRAFF
TRBV18	TRBJ2-3	CASSPRTSGGSSSDTQYF
TRBV2	TRBJ1-5	CASSERGQNSNQPQHF
TRBV6-1	TRBJ2-7	CASSAGTSGTYEQYF
TRBV4-3	TRBJ2-7	CASSQDLGGTYEQYF
TRBV7-6	TRBJ1-1	CASSHDIGVNTEAFF
TRBV4-3	TRBJ2-1	CASSRVRSGSSYNEQFF
TRBV7-2	TRBJ2-1	CASSSQAGARVEQFF
TRBV19	TRBJ2-3	CASSVIAGESTDTQYF
TRBV6-5	TRBJ2-7	CASSYSNYAPRNEQYF
TRBV7-6	TRBJ2-1	CASSRDKGNEQFF
TRBV7-2	TRBJ2-3	CASSFPGTASTDTQYF
TRBV19	TRBJ2-3	CASSISGLAGATDTQYF
TRBV5-1	TRBJ2-3	CASSFGQGDTDTQYF
TRBV7-2	TRBJ2-7	CASSLALTSGGDYEQYF
TRBV5-6	TRBJ2-3	CASSLVAGGRSRTQYF
TRBV7-3	TRBJ2-7	CASSPPGTGSEQYF
TRBV27	TRBJ1-1	CASNLSGRAGGKERAFF
TRBV4-1	TRBJ2-1	CASSHGVAGVWDNEQFF
TRBV6-5	TRBJ1-2	CATRRGTELYGYTF
TRBV5-6	TRBJ2-2	CASSSFGLAGGNTGELFF
TRBV9	TRBJ2-3	CASSPRTGGRDTQYF
TRBV7-8	TRBJ1-5	CASSLGAGKNQPQHF
TRBV9	TRBJ2-7	CASSVGRQGVEQYF